The clone carrying this T cell receptor beta chain appeared many times. Its antigen is not known. The sample comes from a study of CD8 T cells in ankylosing spondylitis. Study-wide points: Ankylosing spondylitis blood appeared to carry a characteristic TCR beta motif of roughly 8 highly homologous variants. CD8+ disease-linked clones were present at relatively low frequencies in blood.

5'-RACE, quantitative and with molecular barcodes, yielded the TCR beta libraries. In TCRdb, the 5' RACE reads were re-called with MiXCR into one record per CDR3 protein. The table includes 200,000 to 250,000 distinct CDR3 sequences, over 9.5% detected once. This CDR3 comprises 14 residues. The V gene's germline CDR1 is SGHKS and CDR2 YYEKEE (reference sequence). V shed 5 bases, J shed 5 bases, and the junction held 7 bases outside the gene matches. The sequence derives from a male donor with ankylosing spondylitis or in good health (not recorded which). The sequenced sample consisted of blood, either unsorted or a sorted T cell fraction (not recorded which). The rearrangement joins TRBV5-5 to TRBJ1-5, with 7 positions matching TRBD1. CDR3 nucleotide sequence: TGTGCCAGCAGGGTTGAAACAGGGGATCAGCCCCAGCATTTT. Translating gives CASRVETGDQPQHF.